These T cell receptor beta chains were read from a single sample in a study of blood T cell repertoires in COVID-19. Produced via immunoSEQ multiplex PCR; TCRdb's table is partial and in-frame only. The sample holds some 140,000 clones, 84% seen once. Specimen: PBMCs or T cells enriched from blood (not recorded which). These receptor sequences come from a man aged 35 to 55 with acute COVID-19. Both conserved end residues are part of each CDR3. The order of the fields is V gene, D gene, clone size, J gene, CDR3 DNA, CDR3 protein. The D gene is left open where the match is weak. Only some rows state a clone size, as once, few, many or a class for expanded clones.

TRBV3-1/TRBV3-2	TRBD1	-	TRBJ2-5	TGTGCCAGCAGCCAAGTCAAGGGACAGGGAGGGAAGACCCAGTACTTC	CASSQVKGQGGKTQYF
TRBV19	TRBD1	-	TRBJ1-6	TGTGCCAGTAGCATGGACGATCGGGACAGGGGGCGTTCACCCCTCCACTTT	CASSMDDRDRGRSPLHF
TRBV27	-	-	TRBJ2-1	TGTGCCAGCAGTTTGATGGCAGGGATTTTGAATGAGCAGTTCTTC	CASSLMAGILNEQFF
TRBV12-3/TRBV12-4	TRBD1	few	TRBJ1-1	TGTGCCAGCAAGGGGGCCCGTGAAGCTTTCTTT	CASKGAREAFF
TRBV7-8	TRBD2	-	TRBJ2-3	TGTGCCAGCAGGGGGGGGAGATTTATCGCAGATACGCAGTATTTT	CASRGGRFIADTQYF
TRBV28	TRBD2	-	TRBJ2-5	TGTGCCAGCAGTTTCCCCTCGCGGGAGCCCTCCCCCCACCAAGAGACCCAGTACTTC	CASSFPSREPSPHQETQYF
TRBV28	-	-	TRBJ2-1	TGTGCCAGGGGAAGCCCTACAGGGTCCTCGACTGTATACAATGAGCAGTTCTTC	CARGSPTGSSTVYNEQFF
TRBV7-2	TRBD2	-	TRBJ2-1	TGTGCCAGCAGCTTATCGGCGGGAGCATACAATGAGCAGTTCTTC	CASSLSAGAYNEQFF
TRBV24-1	-	-	TRBJ2-7	TGTGCCACCAGTCCAGGGTTCAACGAGCAGTACTTC	CATSPGFNEQYF
TRBV7-2	-	-	TRBJ2-7	TGTGCCAGCAGCCTCTTATTTGGCGGAGCCCCTACTGAGCAGTACTTC	CASSLLFGGAPTEQYF
TRBV11-3	TRBD2	-	TRBJ2-7	TGTGCCAGCAGCAGAGCGGGAGCCTACGAGCAGTACTTC	CASSRAGAYEQYF
TRBV30	TRBD1	-	TRBJ1-5	TGTGCCTGGAGTAGGACAGGGTACGATCAGCCCCAGCATTTT	CAWSRTGYDQPQHF
TRBV19	TRBD2	-	TRBJ2-7	TGTGCCAGTAGTATACTAGCGGAGGTACGCTACGAGCAGTACTTC	CASSILAEVRYEQYF
TRBV6-5	-	-	TRBJ1-1	TGTGCCAGCAGTTATTTTAGTGGTATGAACACTGAAGCTTTCTTT	CASSYFSGMNTEAFF
TRBV19	TRBD1	-	TRBJ1-4	TGTGCCAGTAGTATCCAACAGGGGACTAATGAAAAACTGTTTTTT	CASSIQQGTNEKLFF
TRBV28	TRBD2	-	TRBJ2-1	TGTGCCAGCAGCCAGGAAGCGGGAGGGCTTGGGGATGAGCAGTTCTTC	CASSQEAGGLGDEQFF
TRBV28	-	-	TRBJ2-5	TGTGCCAGCAGTCTTTTCGCAGACCAGTACTTC	CASSLFADQYF
TRBV2	TRBD2	-	TRBJ2-5	TGTGCCAGCGGCGGGAGGTACCAAGAGACCCAGTACTTC	CASGGRYQETQYF
TRBV7-2	TRBD1	once	TRBJ2-3	TGTGCCAGCAGCTCCCCCCGGACAGGCGAATTCACAGATACGCAGTATTTT	CASSSPRTGEFTDTQYF
TRBV27	TRBD1	-	TRBJ2-7	TGTGCCAGCAGTTTGACAGGGCCCTACGAGCAGTACTTC	CASSLTGPYEQYF
TRBV6-5	TRBD1	-	TRBJ2-4	TGTGCCAGCAGGCCCAGGGGGGCCAAAAACATTCAGTACTTC	CASRPRGAKNIQYF
TRBV4-1	TRBD2	-	TRBJ2-5	TGCGCCAGCAGCCGGGGAGGGAGTTGGGAAGAGACCCAGTACTTC	CASSRGGSWEETQYF
TRBV7-8	TRBD1	-	TRBJ1-4	TGTGCCAGCAGCCCCTCAGGGGGGCATGAAAAACTGTTTTTT	CASSPSGGHEKLFF
TRBV27	-	-	TRBJ2-7	TGTGCCAGCAGTTCGGACTATACATACGAGCAGTACTTC	CASSSDYTYEQYF
TRBV9	TRBD1	-	TRBJ2-7	TGTGCCAGCAGCACCGGGACAGGGGGTAGAGGGAATCTCTACGAGCAGTACTTC	CASSTGTGGRGNLYEQYF
TRBV19	TRBD1	-	TRBJ2-7	TGTGCCAGTAGTATGGGACAGTGGGAATCAACCTACGAGCAGTACTTC	CASSMGQWESTYEQYF
TRBV5-1	-	-	TRBJ2-3	TGCGCCAGCAGCTTGCAGGGAATGGGCGCAGATACGCAGTATTTT	CASSLQGMGADTQYF
TRBV7-2	-	-	TRBJ2-1	TGTGCCAGCAGCTTAGATGGACTTTTGCGGCGGGGCGGCTACAATGAGCAGTTCTTC	CASSLDGLLRRGGYNEQFF
TRBV7-2	-	once	TRBJ1-2	TGTGCCAGCAGCCCTGAGGCGGACAGTGGCTATGGCTACACCTTC	CASSPEADSGYGYTF
TRBV7-2	-	-	TRBJ1-1	TGTGCCAGCAGCTTATCAGAGAACACTGAAGCTTTCTTT	CASSLSENTEAFF
TRBV29-1	TRBD1	-	TRBJ1-6	TGCAGCGTCACCACCGGACAGGGGATTAGTTCACCCCTCCACTTT	CSVTTGQGISSPLHF